These 9 T cell receptor beta chains originate from one sample sequenced in a study of blood T cell repertoires in COVID-19 (dated by TCRdb to 2019 to 2021). Receptors were amplified or captured by the immunoSEQ multiplex PCR assay. Imported from immuneACCESS, the table was reduced by TCRdb to in-frame sequences with V and J called. These copies leave out some clones; in studies compared against another copy, an unresolved V gene accounts for under half, and the cause of the remainder is not known. The sample table shows approximately 97,000 clones, and approximately 86% are seen once. The ten largest account for 4% to 5.5% of the sample. The sequencing sample was made of peripheral blood. The receptors derive from a woman aged 50 to 60 with COVID-19, enrolled during active disease.

V is TRBV2 and J is TRBJ2-1; possibly TRBD2 for D (7 bases). The CDR3 is 13 amino acids. Trimming shortened V by 4 bases and J by 9 bases, and 13 bases separated the two germline ends. Germline CDR1 reads SNHLY; CDR2 reads FYNNEI. The CDR3 nucleotides are TGTGCCAGCAGTGTGTGGGGGGGCCTTGAGCAGTTCTTC. As protein: CASSVWGGLEQFF.

The chain employs TRBV28 and TRBJ1-6; D is unclear. In germline, CDR1 is MDHEN, CDR2 SYDVKM. The CDR3 spans 14 residues. The V gene lost 6 bases and the J gene lost 5 bases, with 11 bases spanning the gap. CDR3: CASSHGSNNSPLHF. The CDR3 bases are TGTGCCAGCAGCCACGGGAGCAATAATTCACCCCTCCACTTT.

The rearrangement links TRBV19 to TRBJ2-3; TRBD1 aligns across 7 bases. The CDR3 sequence is 15 residues long. The junction had 12 bases not matched to a gene; V was cut back by 7 bases and J by 5 bases. CDR1 LNHDA and CDR2 SQIVND come from the germline V gene (reference sequence). The CDR3 loop is CASTPAGTVVDTQYF. The CDR3 region has the DNA TGTGCCAGTACCCCGGCCGGGACAGTGGTAGATACGCAGTATTTT.

The chain has TRBV7-3 and TRBJ2-6, with 7 nucleotides matching TRBD1. CDR1 SGHTA and CDR2 FQGTGA come from the germline V gene. The ends lost 1 base at V and 0 bases at J; junction bases unmatched: 9. CDR3 size: 19 residues. The CDR3 loop is CASSLIPPGQSSGANVLTF. The CDR3 nucleotides are TGTGCCAGCAGCTTAATACCACCGGGACAGAGCTCTGGGGCCAACGTCCTGACTTTC.

The CDR3 DNA reads TGTGCCAGCAGTGATGGGGCCTATGGCTACACCTTC. The encoded protein is CASSDGAYGYTF. The chain joins TRBV2 to TRBJ1-2, with a weak D call TRBD1 (5 bases). The V gene lost 3 bases and the J gene lost 4 bases, with 6 bases spanning the gap. This CDR3 comprises 12 residues. The germline V gene encodes CDR1 SNHLY and CDR2 FYNNEI. Filled out from reference TRBV2 and TRBJ1-2, the complete variable domain reads EPEVTQTPSHQVTQMGQEVILRCVPISNHLYFYWYRQILGQKVEFLVSFYNNEISEKSEIFDDQFSVERPDGSNFTLKIRSTKLEDSAMYFCASSDGAYGYTFGSGTRLTVV.

The V and J genes are TRBV5-1 and TRBJ1-4; weak D call: TRBD1 (6 bases). Trimming cost V 5 bases and J 0 bases, with 14 bases left between them. In germline, CDR1 is SGHRS, CDR2 YFSETQ. The CDR3 length is 16 residues. Here the CDR3 DNA reads TGCGCCAGCAGGCCCGGGACACTGGCAACTAATGAAAAACTGTTTTTT. Protein product: CASRPGTLATNEKLFF.

The V gene is TRBV12-3 or TRBV12-4, the J gene TRBJ1-2; 8 bases are shared with TRBD1. V was clipped by 5 bases and J by 10 bases; unmatched bases: 3. CDR3 length: 11 residues. The CDR3 bases are TGTGCCAGCAGTGCACAGGGGGACTACACCTTC. Its translation: CASSAQGDYTF.

The chain couples TRBV19 to TRBJ1-2; 7 positions match TRBD1. J was trimmed by 4 bases and V by 4 bases; bases with no gene match: 6. The CDR3 extends over 14 amino acids. The V gene's germline CDR1 is LNHDA and CDR2 SQIVND (reference sequence). Here the CDR3 DNA reads TGTGCCAGTAGTACCAGGGACAGACTCTATGGCTACACCTTC. Translated: CASSTRDRLYGYTF.

The V call is TRBV6-5, the J call TRBJ2-1, with TRBD1 matching 9 bases. Germline loops: CDR1 MNHEY, CDR2 SVGAGI. Unmatched junction bases numbered 8, after V lost 4 bases and J lost 7 bases. The CDR3 is made up of 15 amino acids. The chain's CDR3 is CASSLQGAPGNEQFF. Written as DNA, the CDR3 is TGTGCCAGCAGTTTACAGGGGGCGCCGGGGAATGAGCAGTTCTTC.